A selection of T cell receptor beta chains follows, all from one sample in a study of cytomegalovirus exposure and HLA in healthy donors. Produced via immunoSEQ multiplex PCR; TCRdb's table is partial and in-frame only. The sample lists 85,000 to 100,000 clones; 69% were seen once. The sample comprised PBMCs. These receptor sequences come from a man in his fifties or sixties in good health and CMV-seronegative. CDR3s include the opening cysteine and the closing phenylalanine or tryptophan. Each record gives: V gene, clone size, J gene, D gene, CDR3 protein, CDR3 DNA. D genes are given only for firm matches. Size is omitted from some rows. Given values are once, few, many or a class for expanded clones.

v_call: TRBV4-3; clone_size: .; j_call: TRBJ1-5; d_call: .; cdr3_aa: CASSQDRAPGDQPQHF; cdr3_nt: TGCGCCAGCAGCCAAGACCGGGCGCCCGGGGATCAGCCCCAGCATTTT
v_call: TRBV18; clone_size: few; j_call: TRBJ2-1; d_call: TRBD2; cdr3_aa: CASSPRTSGVVTYNEQFF; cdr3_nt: TGTGCCAGCTCACCCAGGACTAGCGGGGTTGTGACCTACAATGAGCAGTTCTTC
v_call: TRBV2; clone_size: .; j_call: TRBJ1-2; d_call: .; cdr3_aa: CASSEPRKESGYTF; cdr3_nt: TGTGCCAGCAGTGAACCCAGGAAAGAGTCGGGCTACACCTTC
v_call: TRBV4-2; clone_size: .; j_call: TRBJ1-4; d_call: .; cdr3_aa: CASSPRTSANEKLFF; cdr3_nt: TGTGCCAGCAGTCCCCGAACATCAGCTAATGAAAAACTGTTTTTT
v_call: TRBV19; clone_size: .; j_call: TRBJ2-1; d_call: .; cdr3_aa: CASSMARDRPTPYNEQFF; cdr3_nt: TGTGCCAGTAGTATGGCGCGGGACCGACCAACACCCTACAATGAGCAGTTCTTC
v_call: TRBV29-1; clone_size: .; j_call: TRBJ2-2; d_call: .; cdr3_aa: CSGIRGSRTGELFF; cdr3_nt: TGCAGCGGAATAAGGGGGTCGCGCACCGGGGAGCTGTTTTTT
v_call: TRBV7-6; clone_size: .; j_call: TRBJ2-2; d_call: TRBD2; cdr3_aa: CASSPRGGNGELFF; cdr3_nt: TGTGCCAGCAGCCCACGGGGGGGTAACGGGGAGCTGTTTTTT
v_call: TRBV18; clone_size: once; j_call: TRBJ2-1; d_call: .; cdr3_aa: CASSTGELSNEQFF; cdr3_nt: TGTGCCAGCTCAACTGGAGAGTTAAGCAATGAGCAGTTCTTC
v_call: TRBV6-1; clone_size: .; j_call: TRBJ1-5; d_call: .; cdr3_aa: CASSEARQNQPQHF; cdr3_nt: TGTGCCAGCAGTGAAGCCCGCCAGAATCAGCCCCAGCATTTT
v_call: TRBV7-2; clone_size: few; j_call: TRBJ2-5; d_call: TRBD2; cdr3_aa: CASSLGLAGVETQYF; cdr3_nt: TGTGCCAGCAGCTTAGGACTAGCGGGAGTTGAGACCCAGTACTTC
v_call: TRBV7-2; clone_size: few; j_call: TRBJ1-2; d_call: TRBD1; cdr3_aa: CASSLARDRSNYGYTF; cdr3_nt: TGTGCCAGCAGCTTAGCAAGGGACAGGTCTAACTATGGCTACACCTTC
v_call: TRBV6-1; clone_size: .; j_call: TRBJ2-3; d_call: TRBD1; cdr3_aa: CASSAWTGDTDTQYF; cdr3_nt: TGTGCCAGCAGTGCATGGACAGGGGACACAGATACGCAGTATTTT
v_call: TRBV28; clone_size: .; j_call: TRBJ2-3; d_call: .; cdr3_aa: CASSQDSTSDTQYF; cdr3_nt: TGTGCCAGCAGTCAAGACTCCACCTCAGATACGCAGTATTTT
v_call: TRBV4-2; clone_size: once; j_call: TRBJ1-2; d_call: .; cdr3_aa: CASSQGDGGYGYTF; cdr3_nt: TGTGCCAGCAGCCAGGGGGACGGGGGTTACGGCTACACCTTC
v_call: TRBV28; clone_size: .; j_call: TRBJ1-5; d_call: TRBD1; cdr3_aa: CASSLSRGQGSWGNQPQHF; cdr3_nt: TGTGCCAGCAGTTTAAGTCGGGGACAGGGAAGTTGGGGCAATCAGCCCCAGCATTTT
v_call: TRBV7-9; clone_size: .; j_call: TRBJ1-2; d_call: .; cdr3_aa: CASSLEQIYGYTF; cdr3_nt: TGTGCCAGCAGCTTAGAACAGATCTATGGCTACACCTTC
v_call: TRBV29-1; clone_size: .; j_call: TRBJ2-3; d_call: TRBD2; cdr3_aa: CSVGAIAGGTDTQYF; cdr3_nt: TGCAGCGTTGGAGCTATTGCGGGAGGGACAGATACGCAGTATTTT
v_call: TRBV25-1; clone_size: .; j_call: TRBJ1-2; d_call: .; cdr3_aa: CASRRDSYGYTF; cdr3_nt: TGTGCCAGCAGGAGAGACAGTTATGGCTACACCTTC
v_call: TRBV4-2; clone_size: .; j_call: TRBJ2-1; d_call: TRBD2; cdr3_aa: CASSLLAGAHNEQFF; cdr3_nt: TGTGCCAGCAGCCTTCTAGCGGGAGCTCACAATGAGCAGTTCTTC
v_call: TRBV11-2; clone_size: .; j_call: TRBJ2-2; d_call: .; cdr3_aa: CASSPSVTGELFF; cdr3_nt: TGTGCCAGCAGCCCTTCAGTCACCGGGGAGCTGTTTTTT
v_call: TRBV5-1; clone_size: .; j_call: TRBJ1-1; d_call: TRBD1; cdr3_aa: CASSLIPGTGPEAFF; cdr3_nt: TGCGCCAGCAGCTTAATTCCCGGGACAGGGCCGGAAGCTTTCTTT
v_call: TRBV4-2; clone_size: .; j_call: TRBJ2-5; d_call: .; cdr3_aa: CASSLLTGSQETQYF; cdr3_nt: TGTGCCAGCAGCCTCCTAACGGGATCCCAAGAGACCCAGTACTTC
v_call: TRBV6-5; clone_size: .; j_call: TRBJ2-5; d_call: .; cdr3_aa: CASSYSWEDWETQYF; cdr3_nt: TGTGCCAGCAGTTACTCGTGGGAGGACTGGGAGACCCAGTACTTC
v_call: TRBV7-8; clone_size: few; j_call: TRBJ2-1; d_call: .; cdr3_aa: CASSLALSVPNEQFF; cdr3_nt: TGTGCCAGCAGCTTAGCGCTAAGTGTTCCCAATGAGCAGTTCTTC
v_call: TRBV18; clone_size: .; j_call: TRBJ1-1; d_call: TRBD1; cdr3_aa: CASSRDRGLNTEAFF; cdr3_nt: TGTGCCAGCTCACGGGACAGGGGTTTGAACACTGAAGCTTTCTTT
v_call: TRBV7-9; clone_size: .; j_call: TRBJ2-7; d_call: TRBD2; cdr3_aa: CASSLDRLAGAYEQYF; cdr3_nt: TGTGCCAGCAGCTTAGACAGACTAGCGGGGGCCTACGAGCAGTACTTC
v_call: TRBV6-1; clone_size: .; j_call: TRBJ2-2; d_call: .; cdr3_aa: CASSVVWQGPGELFF; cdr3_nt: TGTGCCAGCAGTGTAGTTTGGCAGGGGCCCGGGGAGCTGTTTTTT
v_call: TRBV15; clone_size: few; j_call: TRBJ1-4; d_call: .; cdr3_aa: CATSRGPPGGEKLFF; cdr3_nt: TGTGCCACCAGCAGAGGGCCCCCTGGGGGGGAAAAACTGTTTTTT
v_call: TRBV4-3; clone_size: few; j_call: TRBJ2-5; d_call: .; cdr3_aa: CASSQVPGISQTQYF; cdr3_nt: TGCGCCAGCAGCCAAGTGCCAGGCATTAGTCAGACCCAGTACTTC
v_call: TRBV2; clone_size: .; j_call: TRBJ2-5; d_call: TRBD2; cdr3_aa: CASSESGRGQETQYF; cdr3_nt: TGTGCCAGCAGTGAGAGCGGGAGGGGGCAAGAGACCCAGTACTTC
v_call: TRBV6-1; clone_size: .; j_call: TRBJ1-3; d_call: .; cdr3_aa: CASSELDTGNTIYF; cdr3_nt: TGTGCCAGCAGCGAACTGGACACTGGAAACACCATATATTTT
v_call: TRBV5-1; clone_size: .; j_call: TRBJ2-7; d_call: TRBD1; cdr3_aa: CASSSDRVVTYEQYF; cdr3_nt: TGCGCCAGCAGCTCCGACAGGGTGGTAACCTACGAGCAGTACTTC
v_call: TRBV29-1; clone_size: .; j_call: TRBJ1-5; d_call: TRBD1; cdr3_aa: CSARGQSNQPQHF; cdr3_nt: TGCAGCGCCCGGGGACAGAGCAATCAGCCCCAGCATTTT
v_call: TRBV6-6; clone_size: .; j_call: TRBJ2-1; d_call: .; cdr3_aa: CASSYPNGNEQFF; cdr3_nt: TGTGCCAGCAGTTACCCGAACGGGAATGAGCAGTTCTTC
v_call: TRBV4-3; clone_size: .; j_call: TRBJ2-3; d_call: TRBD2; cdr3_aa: CASSPRVAGGHDTQYF; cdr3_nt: TGCGCCAGCAGCCCTCGAGTAGCGGGGGGCCACGATACGCAGTATTTT
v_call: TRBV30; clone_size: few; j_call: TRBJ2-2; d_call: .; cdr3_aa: CAWNLGGASLGELFF; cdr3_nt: TGTGCCTGGAACTTGGGGGGAGCCAGCCTCGGGGAGCTGTTTTTT
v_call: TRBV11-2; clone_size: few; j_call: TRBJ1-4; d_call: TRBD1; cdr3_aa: CASRRQGWTNEKLFF; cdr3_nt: TGTGCCAGCAGGCGACAGGGGTGGACTAATGAAAAACTGTTTTTT
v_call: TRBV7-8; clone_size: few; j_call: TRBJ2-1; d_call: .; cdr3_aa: CASSSSREGQHEQFF; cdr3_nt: TGTGCCAGCAGCTCCTCCCGGGAAGGGCAACATGAGCAGTTCTTC
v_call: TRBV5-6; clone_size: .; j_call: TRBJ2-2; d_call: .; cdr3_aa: CASSPISGTTGELFF; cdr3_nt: TGTGCCAGCAGCCCCATTAGCGGAACTACCGGGGAGCTGTTTTTT
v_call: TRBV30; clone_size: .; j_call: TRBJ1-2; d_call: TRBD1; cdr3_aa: CAWSQGTGDGYTF; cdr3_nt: TGTGCCTGGAGTCAGGGGACAGGGGATGGCTACACCTTC
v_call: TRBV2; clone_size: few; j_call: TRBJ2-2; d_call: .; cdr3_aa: CASTDSGGIGELFF; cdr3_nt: TGTGCCAGCACCGATTCAGGGGGGATCGGGGAGCTGTTTTTT
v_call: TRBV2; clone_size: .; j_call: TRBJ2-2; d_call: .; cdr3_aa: CASTHYGLSTGELFF; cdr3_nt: TGTGCCAGCACCCACTACGGCCTCTCCACCGGGGAGCTGTTTTTT
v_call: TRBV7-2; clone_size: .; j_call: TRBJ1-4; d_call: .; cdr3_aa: CASSLDRAAVGEKLFF; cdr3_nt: TGTGCCAGCAGCTTAGACCGAGCAGCGGTCGGGGAAAAACTGTTTTTT
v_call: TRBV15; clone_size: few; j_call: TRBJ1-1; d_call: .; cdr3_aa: CATSRPQATEAFF; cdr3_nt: TGTGCCACCAGCAGGCCCCAGGCCACTGAAGCTTTCTTT
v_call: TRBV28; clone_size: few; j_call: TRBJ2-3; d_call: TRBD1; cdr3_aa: CASRSGGQGYGDTQYF; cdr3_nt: TGTGCCAGCAGGTCGGGTGGACAGGGGTATGGAGATACGCAGTATTTT
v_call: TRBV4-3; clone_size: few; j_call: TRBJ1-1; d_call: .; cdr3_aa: CASSQDQSENTEAFF; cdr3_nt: TGCGCCAGCAGCCAAGATCAGAGCGAGAACACTGAAGCTTTCTTT
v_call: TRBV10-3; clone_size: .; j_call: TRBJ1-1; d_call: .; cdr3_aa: CAISGGNTEAFF; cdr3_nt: TGTGCCATCAGTGGAGGGAACACTGAAGCTTTCTTT
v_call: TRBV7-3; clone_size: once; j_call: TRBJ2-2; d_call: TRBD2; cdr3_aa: CASSLAGDANTGELFF; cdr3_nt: TGTGCCAGCAGCTTAGCGGGAGACGCGAACACCGGGGAGCTGTTTTTT
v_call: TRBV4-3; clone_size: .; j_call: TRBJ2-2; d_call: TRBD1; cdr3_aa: CASSQDGSRQGWELFF; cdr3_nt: TGCGCCAGCAGCCAAGATGGTTCCCGACAGGGTTGGGAGCTGTTTTTT
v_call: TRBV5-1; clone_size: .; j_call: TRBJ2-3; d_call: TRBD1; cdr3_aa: CASGKTGEFTDTQYF; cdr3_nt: TGCGCCAGCGGTAAAACAGGGGAATTTACAGATACGCAGTATTTT
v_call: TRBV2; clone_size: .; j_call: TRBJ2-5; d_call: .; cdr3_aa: CASRQGETQYF; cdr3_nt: TGTGCCAGCAGGCAGGGGGAGACCCAGTACTTC
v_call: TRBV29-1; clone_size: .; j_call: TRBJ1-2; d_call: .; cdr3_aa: CSVVRGSYGYTF; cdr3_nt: TGCAGCGTCGTCAGGGGTTCCTATGGCTACACCTTC
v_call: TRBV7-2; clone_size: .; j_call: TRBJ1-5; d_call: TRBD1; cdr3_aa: CASSLGQDSPQHF; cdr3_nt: TGTGCCAGCAGCCTCGGACAGGACTCGCCCCAGCATTTT
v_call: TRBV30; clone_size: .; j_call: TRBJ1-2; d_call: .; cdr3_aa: CTCPEGVNYGYTF; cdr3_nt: TGTACCTGCCCCGAGGGGGTCAACTATGGCTACACCTTC